The 30 T cell receptor beta chains below all came from one sample that was sequenced in a study of cytomegalovirus exposure and HLA in healthy donors. Generated by immunoSEQ multiplex PCR, the TCRdb table keeps only in-frame clones and is missing some. Altogether 250,000 or so clones are present, about 90% being singletons, with the ten largest covering around 12%. Specimen: PBMCs. The receptors come from a man younger than 30 in good health and CMV-seropositive.

The gene calls are TRBV6-6 and TRBJ1-5; D may be TRBD1 (6 bases). The CDR3 runs to 15 residues. CDR1 is MNHNY and CDR2 is SVGAGI in the germline V gene (reference sequence). Deletions cut 5 bases from V and 3 bases from J, with 14 bases between. The CDR3 region has the DNA TGTGCCAGCAGTACCCCAGGGGAGAACAATCAGCCCCAGCATTTT. It specifies CASSTPGENNQPQHF.

V and J are TRBV5-6 and TRBJ2-3; unclear D gene. Germline V CDR1 and CDR2: SGHDT, YYEEEE. This CDR3 is built from 16 residues. V was shortened by 3 bases and J by 3 bases, with 17 bases between the two germline ends. The CDR3: CASSSGSSPSTDTQYF. The DNA of the CDR3 is TGTGCCAGCAGCTCTGGGTCCTCGCCCTCTACAGATACGCAGTATTTT.

A few counts support this clone. The chain has TRBV27 and TRBJ2-7, with a tentative D call TRBD1 (6 bases). Trimming shortened V by 4 bases and J by 2 bases, and 9 bases separated the two germline ends. Per the germline V gene, CDR1 is MNHEY and CDR2 is SMNVEV (reference sequence). The length of the CDR3 is 13 residues. The CDR3 spells CASSSQGPYEQYF. DNA for the CDR3: TGTGCCAGCAGTTCCCAGGGGCCCTACGAGCAGTACTTC.

This clone turned up a few times. At one end, the junction sequence differs from germline, possibly due to a read error. The rearrangement uses TRBV6-1 and TRBJ1-5; D gene ambiguous. The CDR3 runs to 13 residues. Germline CDR1 MNHNS, CDR2 SASEGT. The CDR3, as DNA: TGTGCCAGCAGGGAAGTTGGCAATCAGCCCCAGCATTTT. Residues: CASREVGNQPQHF.

The rearrangement uses TRBV25-1 and TRBJ1-1; 11 nucleotides agree with TRBD1. CDR3 length equals 13 residues. Germline V gene sequence: CDR1 MGHDK, CDR2 SYGVNS. Trimming removed 4 bases from V and 11 bases from J; junction bases left unmatched: 6. CDR3 protein: CASSARDRGFAFF. The CDR3, as DNA: TGTGCCAGCAGTGCCCGGGACAGGGGGTTTGCTTTCTTT.

V is TRBV11-2 and J is TRBJ1-2; 8 bases are a match to TRBD1. Germline V gives CDR1 SGHAT, CDR2 FQNNGV. The CDR3 loop spans 17 amino acids. The ends lost 0 bases at V and 2 bases at J; junction bases unmatched: 8. CDR3 DNA: TGTGCCAGCAGCTTAGACCCCCAGGGGGCGGTCAACTATGGCTACACCTTC. Protein sequence: CASSLDPQGAVNYGYTF.

The V gene is TRBV2, the J gene TRBJ2-7; 7 bases agree with TRBD2. Germline loops: CDR1 SNHLY, CDR2 FYNNEI. Trimming at V came to 7 bases and at J to 0 bases, leaving 3 bases not matched to a gene. CDR3 size: 13 residues. The CDR3 bases are TGTGCCAGCATAAGCGGGAACTCCTACGAGCAGTACTTC. Residues: CASISGNSYEQYF.

This sequence joins TRBV7-2 and TRBJ1-1; D not certain. V lost 0 bases and J 1 base, leaving 6 bases between the germline ends. This CDR3 region has 14 residues. Germline loops: CDR1 SGHTA, CDR2 FQGNSA. CDR3 coding DNA: TGTGCCAGCAGCTTAGCAGGGTCGAACACTGAAGCTTTCTTT. Translating it yields CASSLAGSNTEAFF.

This chain links TRBV20-1 with TRBJ2-7, with 10 positions matching TRBD1. CDR3 length: 11 residues. The J segment lost 4 bases and the V segment lost 8 bases, leaving 2 bases of the junction unmatched. CDR1 DFQATT and CDR2 SNEGSKA come from the germline V gene (reference sequence). Here the CDR3 DNA reads TGCAGTCCGGGACAGGGGTACGAGCAGTACTTC. It translates to CSPGQGYEQYF.

V gene TRBV7-6 combines with J gene TRBJ1-5; TRBD1 is a possible D gene (6 bases). CDR3 length: 15 amino acids. Germline CDR1 SGHVS, CDR2 FNYEAQ. V shed 4 bases and J shed 9 bases, with 19 bases lying between them. In DNA form, the CDR3 reads TGTGCCAGCAGCTCCGCCGTAGGGAGGGGGGGGCCCCAGCATTTT. It translates to CASSSAVGRGGPQHF.

The chain joins TRBV7-2 to TRBJ1-1; D gene unclear. V gave up 4 bases and J gave up 4 bases, with 7 bases separating them. Germline V gives CDR1 SGHTA, CDR2 FQGNSA. The CDR3 covers 12 residues. CDR3 loop: CASSSIGTEAFF. The CDR3 DNA reads TGTGCCAGCAGCTCGATAGGCACTGAAGCTTTCTTT.

The rearrangement uses TRBV6-5 and TRBJ1-3, with D possibly being TRBD1 (5 bases). Germline assignment: CDR1 MNHEY and CDR2 SVGAGI. V lost 6 bases and J 0 bases, leaving 12 bases between the germline ends. The CDR3 is 15 amino acids. CDR3: CASRSTASSGNTIYF. CDR3 bases: TGTGCCAGCAGATCGACAGCGAGCTCTGGAAACACCATATATTTT.

The J gene is TRBJ1-5, the V gene TRBV27; D perhaps matches TRBD1 (6 bases). The V and J ends lost 6 bases and 3 bases respectively, with 15 bases between them. Germline CDR1 reads MNHEY; CDR2 reads SMNVEV (reference sequence). This CDR3 has 15 amino acids. This CDR3 is CASRYGGGVNQPQHF. The CDR3 DNA sequence: TGTGCCAGCAGATATGGAGGGGGGGTCAATCAGCCCCAGCATTTT.

The chain is built from TRBV30 and TRBJ2-3, with D possibly being TRBD1 (6 bases). This CDR3 spans 14 amino acids. The ends were cut back, 5 bases at V and 2 bases at J, with 14 bases in the middle. CDR1 and CDR2 from the germline V gene are GTSNPN and SVGIG (reference sequence). The CDR3 DNA reads TGTGCCTGGGGAACAGGGCTCCTCACAGATACGCAGTATTTT. The encoded protein is CAWGTGLLTDTQYF.

The chain carries TRBV7-2 and TRBJ1-4; 8 bases line up with TRBD1. V shed 6 bases and J 7 bases; nucleotides not matched to a gene: 10. CDR3 length: 15 residues. The germline gives CDR1 SGHTA, CDR2 FQGNSA. This chain's CDR3 is CASRLTGGLGEKLFF. CDR3 sequence (DNA): TGTGCCAGCAGACTAACAGGGGGATTGGGTGAAAAACTGTTTTTT.

V gene TRBV7-8 combines with J gene TRBJ1-1, with a tentative D call TRBD1 (5 bases). Deletions cut 1 base from V and 5 bases from J, with 8 bases between. The CDR3 loop spans 13 amino acids. Germline loops: CDR1 SGHVS, CDR2 FQNEAQ. CDR3: CASSLGGTTEAFF. The CDR3 DNA reads TGTGCCAGCAGCTTAGGGGGGACGACTGAAGCTTTCTTT.

The chain carries TRBV19 and TRBJ2-2; TRBD2 matches 14 bases. V trimming: 8 bases; J trimming: 5 bases; junction bases outside the gene matches: 4. Per germline, CDR1 LNHDA and CDR2 SQIVND (reference sequence). This CDR3 spans 15 amino acids. The CDR3 DNA sequence: TGTGCCAGTGGACTAGCGGGAGGTAGGACCGGGGAGCTGTTTTTT. Translation gives CASGLAGGRTGELFF.

V usage is TRBV5-1 and J usage is TRBJ2-7; perhaps D is TRBD1 or TRBD2 (5 bases each). Trimming removed 0 bases at V and 2 bases at J, with 12 bases between. The CDR3 is 15 amino acids. Looked up from germline, CDR1 is SGHRS and CDR2 is YFSETQ. CDR3 nucleotide sequence: TGCGCCAGCAGCTTGGTCCGGGACCAAACCTACGAGCAGTACTTC. Translated, it gives CASSLVRDQTYEQYF.

V and J are TRBV5-1 and TRBJ1-4; D is unresolved. This CDR3 has 17 amino acids. Germline assignment: CDR1 SGHRS and CDR2 YFSETQ. The V and J ends lost 1 base and 0 bases respectively, with 13 bases between them. The CDR3 is CASSLRHAGATNEKLFF. In DNA form, the CDR3 reads TGCGCCAGCAGCTTGAGGCATGCAGGCGCAACTAATGAAAAACTGTTTTTT.

The rearrangement uses TRBV19 and TRBJ2-7; possibly TRBD1 for D (6 bases). This CDR3 comprises 14 residues. Trimming pared 5 bases from V and 1 base from J, leaving 12 bases between. CDR1 LNHDA and CDR2 SQIVND come from the germline V gene (reference sequence). CDR3 amino acids: CASSPHRESYEQYF. The CDR3 region has the DNA TGTGCCAGTAGTCCCCACAGGGAATCCTACGAGCAGTACTTC. The complete variable domain, with remaining parts taken from reference TRBV19 and TRBJ2-7, reads DGGITQSPKYLFRKEGQNVTLSCEQNLNHDAMYWYRQDPGQGLRLIYYSQIVNDFQKGDIAEGYSVSREKKESFPLTVTSAQKNPTAFYLCASSPHRESYEQYFGPGTRLTVT.

The chain uses TRBV27 and TRBJ1-4; 7 bases map to TRBD1. The V gene end was trimmed by 2 bases and the J gene end by 8 bases; junction bases not matched to a gene: 11. Per the germline V gene, CDR1 is MNHEY and CDR2 is SMNVEV (reference sequence). The CDR3 totals 16 residues. The CDR3 DNA sequence: TGTGCCAGCAGTTTACAAGGAGAGGGGGCGCACGAAAAACTGTTTTTT. Protein product: CASSLQGEGAHEKLFF.

J is TRBJ2-6 and V is TRBV5-4, with 7 bases identical to TRBD2. The CDR3 has 17 amino acids. The trim removed 2 bases at V and 3 bases at J, leaving 8 bases unmatched. From germline, CDR1 is SGHNT and CDR2 YYREEE (reference sequence). CDR3 amino acids: CASSFPGGRNGANVLTF. CDR3 nucleotides: TGTGCCAGCAGCTTCCCCGGGGGGAGGAATGGGGCCAACGTCCTGACTTTC.

This clone was detected only a few times. The V and J genes are TRBV2 and TRBJ2-7; TRBD1 or TRBD2 may be the D gene (5 bases each). The CDR3 spans 12 residues. Trimming removed 6 bases from V and 5 bases from J, with 11 bases in between. From germline, CDR1 is SNHLY and CDR2 FYNNEI. CDR3 residues: CASSGTGHEQYF. Here the CDR3 DNA reads TGTGCCAGCAGCGGGACGGGACACGAGCAGTACTTC.

This CDR3 reads CASSLRQGEQYF. DNA of the CDR3: TGTGCCAGCAGTCTCCGACAAGGCGAGCAGTACTTC. The rearrangement links TRBV28 to TRBJ2-7; D is ambiguous. The germline CDR1 and CDR2 sequences are MDHEN and SYDVKM. The CDR3 consists of 12 residues. The V gene lost 5 bases and the J gene lost 6 bases, with 11 bases spanning the gap.

CDR3 DNA: TGTGCCAGCTCGGGACAGTATAGCAATCAGCCCCAGCATTTT. This encodes CASSGQYSNQPQHF. V is TRBV28 and J is TRBJ1-5, with 7 bases identical to TRBD1. CDR3 size: 14 residues. J lost 0 bases, V lost 8 bases, and 4 bases had no gene match. CDR1 and CDR2 (germline): MDHEN, SYDVKM.

The chain carries TRBV10-3 and TRBJ1-1; D gene ambiguous. The CDR3 covers 12 residues. Germline V CDR1 and CDR2: ENHRY, SYGVKD. Trimming pared 8 bases from V and 4 bases from J, leaving 11 bases between. CDR3 loop: CAISDRGTEAFF. CDR3 nucleotide sequence: TGTGCCATCTCAGATCGGGGCACTGAAGCTTTCTTT.

The chain combines TRBV15 with TRBJ1-2, with D possibly matching TRBD1 (6 bases). V lost 0 bases and J lost 4, with 15 bases in between. Germline CDR1 and CDR2: LNHNV and YYDKDF (reference sequence). This CDR3 has 16 residues. The CDR3 DNA reads TGTGCCACCAGCAGAGAGGACAGCCAAATCTCCTATGGCTACACCTTC. This codes for CATSREDSQISYGYTF.

The chain couples TRBV2 to TRBJ2-6; D is ambiguous. The CDR3 loop spans 14 amino acids. The V and J ends lost 7 bases and 1 base respectively, with 8 bases between them. The germline gives CDR1 SNHLY, CDR2 FYNNEI. The CDR3 loop is CASITGSGANVLTF. CDR3 nucleotides: TGTGCCAGCATCACCGGGTCTGGGGCCAACGTCCTGACTTTC.

This chain connects TRBV2 to TRBJ2-5, with 8 bases lining up with TRBD2. V shed 3 bases and J 5 bases; nucleotides not matched to a gene: 11. CDR1 and CDR2 from the germline V gene are SNHLY and FYNNEI. The CDR3 consists of 16 residues. This chain's CDR3 is CASSEVAGYSTETQYF. The CDR3 nucleotides are TGTGCCAGCAGTGAGGTAGCGGGATACTCCACGGAGACCCAGTACTTC.

This clone occurred once. This rearrangement joins TRBV5-1 to TRBJ2-7; D is possibly TRBD1 (6 bases). V was pared by 4 bases and J by 2 bases, with 13 bases between. The germline CDR1 and CDR2 sequences are SGHRS and YFSETQ. This CDR3 contains 14 residues. This CDR3 is CASSPPDSAYEQYF. CDR3 DNA sequence: TGCGCCAGCAGCCCCCCGGACAGCGCCTACGAGCAGTACTTC.